This entry lists 27 T cell receptor beta chains sequenced from one sample in a study of cytomegalovirus exposure and HLA in healthy donors. Using immunoSEQ multiplex PCR, the repertoire was profiled, and TCRdb retains in-frame clones only, with some absent. Among around 300,000 clones listed, roughly 90% were seen once. Sequenced sample: PBMCs. These receptors came from a man younger than 40 in good health and CMV-seronegative.

The chain is built from TRBV7-8 and TRBJ2-7; possible D gene TRBD1, 5 bases. CDR3 length: 13 amino acids. Trimming shortened V by 3 bases and J by 6 bases, and 12 bases separated the two germline ends. CDR1 is SGHVS and CDR2 is FQNEAQ in the germline V gene. The CDR3 region is CASSFRVPGEQYF. DNA for the CDR3: TGTGCCAGCAGCTTCAGGGTACCTGGCGAGCAGTACTTC. The full variable domain, in which reference TRBV7-8 and TRBJ2-7 provide the parts outside the CDR3, is GAGVSQSPRYKVAKRGQDVALRCDPISGHVSLFWYQQALGQGPEFLTYFQNEAQLDKSGLPSDRFFAERPEGSVSTLKIQRTQQEDSAVYLCASSFRVPGEQYFGPGTRLTVT.

The genes are TRBV27 and TRBJ2-1, with D possibly being TRBD1 (5 bases). The CDR3 has 14 residues. The ends were cut back, 8 bases at V and 2 bases at J, with 13 bases in the middle. CDR1 is MNHEY, CDR2 SMNVEV, per germline (reference sequence). CDR3 loop: CASAGMKTYNEQFF. CDR3 in DNA: TGTGCCAGCGCAGGGATGAAGACCTACAATGAGCAGTTCTTC.

The chain combines TRBV12-5 with TRBJ1-2, with a possible D match to TRBD1 (5 bases). CDR1 is LGHNT, CDR2 FRNRAP, per germline. The CDR3 is made up of 13 amino acids. The V end lost 0 bases, the J end lost 8 bases, and 10 bases lay between the germline ends. DNA of the CDR3: TGTGCTAGTGGTTTGGTACAGGCGGGAGGCTACACCTTC. It is translated as CASGLVQAGGYTF. The variable domain in full, completed from reference TRBV12-5 and TRBJ1-2, reads DARVTQTPRHKVTEMGQEVTMRCQPILGHNTVFWYRQTMMQGLELLAYFRNRAPLDDSGMPKDRFSAEMPDATLATLKIQPSEPRDSAVYFCASGLVQAGGYTFGSGTRLTVV.

The CDR3 sequence is CASSLGSHTDTQYF. The CDR3 DNA reads as TGTGCCAGTAGTTTGGGCAGCCACACAGATACGCAGTATTTT. The genes are TRBV19 and TRBJ2-3; the D is unclear. In germline, CDR1 is LNHDA, CDR2 SQIVND (reference sequence). CDR3 length: 14 amino acids. The V and J ends lost 5 bases and 2 bases respectively, with 11 bases between them.

The chain uses TRBV7-4 and TRBJ2-2, with D possibly matching TRBD1 (5 bases). Germline V lookup: CDR1 SGHVT, CDR2 SQSDAQ. This CDR3 is built from 14 residues. V gave up 3 bases and J gave up 8 bases, with 13 bases separating them. In DNA form, the CDR3 reads TGTGCCAGCAGCTTCCACAGGATTGTGGGGGAGCTGTTTTTT. This encodes CASSFHRIVGELFF.

V is TRBV6-1 and J is TRBJ1-5, with 8 bases identical to TRBD1. Germline CDR1 is MNHNS and CDR2 is SASEGT. V shed 6 bases, J shed 4 bases, and the junction held 5 bases outside the gene matches. The CDR3 has 14 amino acids. CDR3 bases: TGTGCCAGCAGCGGACAGGGCACTAATCAGCCCCAGCATTTT. This encodes CASSGQGTNQPQHF.

The chain uses TRBV7-2 and TRBJ2-5; D gene ambiguous. The CDR3 consists of 15 residues. V lost 6 bases and J lost 0, with 14 bases in between. The germline V gene has CDR1 SGHTA and CDR2 FQGNSA. The CDR3 protein is CASRNNRGYQETQYF. As DNA, the CDR3 is TGTGCCAGCAGAAACAATCGAGGTTACCAAGAGACCCAGTACTTC.

This clone was seen only once. V gene TRBV7-9 combines with J gene TRBJ1-3; D call uncertain. Germline-derived CDR1 and CDR2 are SEHNR and FQNEAQ (reference sequence). This CDR3 is built from 16 residues. Trimming left V 3 bases short and J 2 bases short, with 14 bases between. The CDR3 DNA is TGTGCCAGCAGCTTTTACGGGGAGGAAGCTGGAAACACCATATATTTT. Amino acid sequence: CASSFYGEEAGNTIYF.

The chain carries TRBV29-1 and TRBJ2-1; D is uncertain. Between the trimmed V and J ends, which lost 3 bases and 6 bases, there was a span of 12 bases. The CDR3 totals 13 residues. Germline V gene lookup returns CDR1 SQVTM and CDR2 ANQGSEA. CDR3 coding DNA: TGCAGCGTTGAGGCGGTCACGTCCAATGAGCAGTTCTTC. Translated, it gives CSVEAVTSNEQFF.

The V call is TRBV7-7, the J call TRBJ2-2; TRBD2 matches at 8 bases. V trimming: 5 bases; J trimming: 7 bases; junction bases outside the gene matches: 12. The CDR3 sequence is 16 residues long. Per the germline V gene, CDR1 is SSHAT and CDR2 is FNYEAQ (reference sequence). CDR3 bases: TGTGCCAGCAGCCGAAGAGCGGGGGAAACAGACGGGGAGCTGTTTTTT. The encoded protein is CASSRRAGETDGELFF.

This chain joins TRBV4-1 and TRBJ2-5; 9 positions agree with TRBD1. Trimming took 3 bases from V and 2 from J; bases not matched to a gene: 4. The CDR3 is 15 amino acids. CDR1 is MGHRA, CDR2 YSYEKL, per germline. CDR3 protein: CASSHTGGGQETQYF. The CDR3 DNA reads TGCGCCAGCAGCCACACAGGGGGCGGGCAAGAGACCCAGTACTTC.

Details on this clone: One junction end disagrees with the germline gene, perhaps due to a read error. As DNA, the CDR3 is TGTGCCAGCACCTTATCGGCGCAGGTTTATAATTCACCCCTCCACTTT. Its translation is CASTLSAQVYNSPLHF. This sequence joins TRBV11-2 and TRBJ1-6; D gene ambiguous. The CDR3 is 16 amino acids. Germline-derived CDR1 and CDR2 are SGHAT and FQNNGV.

The V call is TRBV7-6, the J call TRBJ1-1, with D possibly TRBD1 on 5 matching bases. CDR1 is SGHVS, CDR2 FNYEAQ, per germline. The CDR3 spans 14 residues. V gave up 5 bases and J gave up 1 base, with 11 bases separating them. The CDR3 DNA reads as TGTGCCAGCAGCCCCCCGGACACGAACACTGAAGCTTTCTTT. Protein sequence: CASSPPDTNTEAFF.

The rearrangement uses TRBV18 and TRBJ1-1, with 7 bases aligning to TRBD1. V lost 3 bases, J lost 4 bases, and 8 bases stayed unmatched. There are 15 residues in the CDR3. CDR1 and CDR2 from the germline V gene are KGHSH and LQKENI. CDR3 DNA sequence: TGTGCCAGCTCACCCTCGACAGGGAAGGGCACTGAAGCTTTCTTT. Amino acids: CASSPSTGKGTEAFF. Full variable domain (remainder filled in from reference TRBV18 and TRBJ1-1): NAGVMQNPRHLVRRRGQEARLRCSPMKGHSHVYWYRQLPEEGLKFMVYLQKENIIDESGMPKERFSAEFPKEGPSILRIQQVVRGDSAAYFCASSPSTGKGTEAFFGQGTRLTVV.

The chain is built from TRBV9 and TRBJ2-1, with 15 nucleotides matching TRBD2. The CDR3 is 19 residues long. Losses at the gene ends were 3 bases for V and 4 bases for J; bases not matched to a gene: 11. CDR1 is SGDLS and CDR2 is YYNGEE in the germline V gene. The CDR3 region is CASSADAGLAGGLYNEQFF. The CDR3 coding sequence is TGTGCCAGCAGCGCAGACGCGGGACTAGCGGGGGGCCTATACAATGAGCAGTTCTTC. The full variable domain, in which reference TRBV9 and TRBJ2-1 provide the parts outside the CDR3, is DSGVTQTPKHLITATGQRVTLRCSPRSGDLSVYWYQQSLDQGLQFLIQYYNGEERAKGNILERFSAQQFPDLHSELNLSSLELGDSALYFCASSADAGLAGGLYNEQFFGPGTRLTVL.

This clone turned up a few times. The chain's CDR3 is CASGQPQETQYF. CDR3 nucleotides: TGTGCCAGCGGGCAGCCTCAAGAGACCCAGTACTTC. The V gene is TRBV5-5, the J gene TRBJ2-5; no definite D call. Per germline, CDR1 SGHKS and CDR2 YYEKEE (reference sequence). The CDR3 extends over 12 amino acids. The V end lost 7 bases, the J end lost 2 bases, and 9 bases lay between the germline ends.

The chain combines TRBV9 with TRBJ2-7; unclear D gene. The CDR3 has 14 residues. Germline CDR1 SGDLS, CDR2 YYNGEE. V was shortened by 0 bases and J by 3 bases, with 10 bases between the two germline ends. CDR3 nucleotide sequence: TGTGCCAGCAGCGTAGCGCAGGCTGACTACGAGCAGTACTTC. This encodes CASSVAQADYEQYF.

V gene TRBV6-1 combines with J gene TRBJ2-1; D is undetermined. Per germline, CDR1 MNHNS and CDR2 SASEGT. The CDR3 consists of 13 residues. The V gene lost 8 bases and the J gene lost 4 bases, with 12 bases spanning the gap. In DNA form, the CDR3 reads TGTGCCAGCCGCCTAGGCCCGTACAATGAGCAGTTCTTC. Translating it yields CASRLGPYNEQFF.

This chain links TRBV19 with TRBJ2-7; TRBD1 matches at 7 bases. V lost 3 bases to trimming and J lost 6 bases; unmatched junction nucleotides: 14. CDR3 size: 16 residues. Germline V gene lookup returns CDR1 LNHDA and CDR2 SQIVND (reference sequence). The CDR3 loop is CASSISRTGSPFEQYF. CDR3 nucleotide sequence: TGTGCCAGTAGTATTTCAAGGACAGGCAGTCCCTTCGAGCAGTACTTC.

This clone was recorded only once. The J gene is TRBJ2-5, the V gene TRBV5-1; TRBD2 aligns across 15 bases. Trimming cost V 0 bases and J 0 bases; bases outside gene matches: 15. CDR1 and CDR2 from the germline V gene are SGHRS and YFSETQ. The CDR3 totals 22 residues. The CDR3 region has the DNA TGCGCCAGCAGCTTGGCCTCTTGGACTAGCGGGGGGGCAGGGGCGTACCAAGAGACCCAGTACTTC. Translated, it gives CASSLASWTSGGAGAYQETQYF. The variable domain in full, with the rest retrieved from reference TRBV5-1 and TRBJ2-5, is KAGVTQTPRYLIKTRGQQVTLSCSPISGHRSVSWYQQTPGQGLQFLFEYFSETQRNKGNFPGRFSGRQFSNSRSEMNVSTLELGDSALYLCASSLASWTSGGAGAYQETQYFGPGTRLLVL.

The chain couples TRBV5-1 to TRBJ1-4; tentative D call: TRBD1 (6 bases). Trimming removed 5 bases from V and 5 bases from J, with 13 bases in between. CDR1 is SGHRS and CDR2 is YFSETQ in the germline V gene. This CDR3 has 14 amino acids. The CDR3 spells CASRGGGANEKLFF. CDR3 coding DNA: TGCGCCAGCAGAGGGGGGGGCGCAAATGAAAAACTGTTTTTT.

This sequence joins TRBV29-1 and TRBJ2-1; D is possibly TRBD2 (5 bases). Trimming stripped 3 bases from V and 13 bases from J, with 13 bases between. The CDR3 is 11 residues long. Germline CDR1 SQVTM, CDR2 ANQGSEA. The chain's CDR3 is CSVERAEEQFF. DNA for the CDR3: TGCAGCGTTGAGCGAGCGGAAGAACAGTTCTTC.

The rearrangement uses TRBV6-6 and TRBJ1-5; 9 bases line up with TRBD1. Trimming at V came to 6 bases and at J to 7 bases, leaving 7 bases not matched to a gene. The germline V gene encodes CDR1 MNHNY and CDR2 SVGAGI (reference sequence). This CDR3 has 14 amino acids. CDR3 sequence: CASSPGTGWQPQHF. DNA for the CDR3: TGTGCCAGCAGCCCCGGGACAGGGTGGCAGCCCCAGCATTTT.

This chain connects TRBV11-2 to TRBJ2-5; TRBD2 agrees at 8 bases. The CDR3 loop spans 15 amino acids. CDR1 is SGHAT and CDR2 is FQNNGV in the germline V gene. With V trimmed by 5 bases and J by 5 bases, 10 bases remained unmatched. This CDR3 reads CASSLLGLVGETQYF. The CDR3 coding sequence is TGTGCCAGCAGCCTATTGGGACTAGTAGGGGAGACCCAGTACTTC.

The chain is built from TRBV11-2 and TRBJ2-7; 10 bases are a match to TRBD2. Unmatched junction bases numbered 6, after V lost 3 bases and J lost 7 bases. CDR1 is SGHAT, CDR2 FQNNGV, per germline. This CDR3 comprises 14 residues. The CDR3, as DNA: TGTGCCAGCAGCTTTCCTAGCGGGGGTTGGGAGCAGTACTTC. Amino acids: CASSFPSGGWEQYF.

This clone has a handful of counts. This chain uses TRBV10-1 with TRBJ1-1; TRBD1 matches at 7 bases. The germline gives CDR1 WNHNN, CDR2 SYGVQD (reference sequence). This CDR3 region has 16 residues. The V segment lost 0 bases and the J segment 3 bases; nucleotides outside the gene matches: 7. The CDR3 loop is CASSESRRQGHTEAFF. The CDR3 DNA is TGCGCCAGCAGTGAGTCGAGGAGACAGGGTCACACTGAAGCTTTCTTT.

This clone was picked up a small number of times. This chain connects TRBV15 to TRBJ1-6, with TRBD1 as a possible D gene (5 bases). Trimming left V 4 bases short and J 6 bases short, with 13 bases between. The CDR3 sequence is 15 residues long. Germline CDR1 is LNHNV and CDR2 is YYDKDF (reference sequence). The CDR3 DNA is TGTGCCACCAGCAAGACACAGGCGCTTAATTCACCCCTCCACTTT. The encoded protein is CATSKTQALNSPLHF.